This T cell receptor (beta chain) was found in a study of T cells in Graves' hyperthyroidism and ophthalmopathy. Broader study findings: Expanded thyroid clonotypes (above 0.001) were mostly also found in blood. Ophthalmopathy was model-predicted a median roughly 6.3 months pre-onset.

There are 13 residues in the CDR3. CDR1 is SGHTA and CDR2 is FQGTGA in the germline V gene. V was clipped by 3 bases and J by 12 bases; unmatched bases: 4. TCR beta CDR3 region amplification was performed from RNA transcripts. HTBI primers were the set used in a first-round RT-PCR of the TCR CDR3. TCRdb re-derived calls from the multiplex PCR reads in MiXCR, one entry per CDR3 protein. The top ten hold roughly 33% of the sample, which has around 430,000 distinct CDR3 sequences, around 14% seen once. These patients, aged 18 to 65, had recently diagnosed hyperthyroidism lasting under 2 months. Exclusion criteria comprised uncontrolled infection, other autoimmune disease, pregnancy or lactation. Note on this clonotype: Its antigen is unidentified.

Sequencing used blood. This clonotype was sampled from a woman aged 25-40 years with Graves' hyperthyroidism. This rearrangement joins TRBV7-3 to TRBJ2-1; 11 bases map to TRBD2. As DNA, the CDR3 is TGTGCCAGCAGCTTTACTAGCGGGAGTGGGCAGTTCTTC. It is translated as CASSFTSGSGQFF.